These 3 T cell receptor beta chains were all obtained from the same sample, sequenced in a study of OX40 agonist ivuxolimab in advanced cancers. The method was immunoSEQ multiplex PCR; TCRdb's version includes in-frame clones alone and lacks a portion of them. The sample has about 56,000 clones, around 82% seen once. The sample was CD4+ or CD8+ T cells sorted from blood, taken in a trial of the OX40 agonist ivuxolimab. These receptors all come from an adult with an advanced solid tumor such as melanoma, head and neck, liver or kidney cancer.

The chain employs TRBV7-8 and TRBJ1-5; D not resolved. The CDR3 is 13 residues long. V lost 1 base to trimming and J lost 3 bases, with 4 bases between them. The germline V gene has CDR1 SGHVS and CDR2 FQNEAQ. CDR3 coding DNA: TGTGCCAGCAGCTTAGTGGCCAATCAGCCCCAGCATTTT. Translated, it gives CASSLVANQPQHF.

The chain is built from TRBV27 and TRBJ2-7; TRBD1 aligns across 7 bases. With 3 bases clipped from V and 5 bases from J, the junction kept 4 bases outside the gene matches. The germline gives CDR1 MNHEY, CDR2 SMNVEV (reference sequence). This CDR3 has 13 amino acids. CDR3 sequence reads: CASSFDRDNEQYF. CDR3 DNA sequence: TGTGCCAGCAGTTTTGACAGGGACAACGAGCAGTACTTC.

This rearrangement joins TRBV7-2 to TRBJ1-2, with a tentative D call TRBD1 (6 bases). The V gene lost 3 bases and the J gene lost 3 bases, with 8 bases spanning the gap. In germline, CDR1 is SGHTA, CDR2 FQGNSA. The CDR3 totals 13 residues. The CDR3 is CASSFRGDYGYTF. The DNA of the CDR3 is TGTGCCAGCAGCTTCAGGGGCGACTATGGCTACACCTTC.